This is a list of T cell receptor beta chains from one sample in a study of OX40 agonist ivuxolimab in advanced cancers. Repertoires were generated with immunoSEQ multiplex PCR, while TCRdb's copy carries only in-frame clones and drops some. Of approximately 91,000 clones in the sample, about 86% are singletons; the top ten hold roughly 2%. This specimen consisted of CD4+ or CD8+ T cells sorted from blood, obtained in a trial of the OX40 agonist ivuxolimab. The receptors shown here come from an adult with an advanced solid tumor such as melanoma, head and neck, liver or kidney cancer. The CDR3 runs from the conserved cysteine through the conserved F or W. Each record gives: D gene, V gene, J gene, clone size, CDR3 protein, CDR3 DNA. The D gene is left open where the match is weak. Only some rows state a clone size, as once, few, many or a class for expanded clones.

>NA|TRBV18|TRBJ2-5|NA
CASSPRKGQETQYF
TGTGCCAGCTCACCCCGTAAAGGACAAGAGACCCAGTACTTC
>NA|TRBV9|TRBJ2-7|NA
CASSVGAGDIREQYF
TGTGCCAGCAGCGTAGGTGCGGGGGACATCCGGGAGCAGTACTTC
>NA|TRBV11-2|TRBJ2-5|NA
CASSLQGGNQETQYF
TGTGCCAGCAGCTTACAGGGGGGGAACCAAGAGACCCAGTACTTC
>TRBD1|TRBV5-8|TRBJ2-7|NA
CAGETGTGGEQYF
TGTGCCGGGGAGACCGGGACAGGGGGCGAGCAGTACTTC
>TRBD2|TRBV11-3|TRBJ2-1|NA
CASSFGGLAGDEQFF
TGTGCCAGCAGCTTCGGGGGACTAGCCGGCGATGAGCAGTTCTTC
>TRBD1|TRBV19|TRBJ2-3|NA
CASRRSRQGRTDTQYF
TGTGCCAGTAGACGGTCGAGACAGGGGAGGACAGATACGCAGTATTTT
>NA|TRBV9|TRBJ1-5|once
CASSVLPGRDQPQHF
TGTGCCAGCAGCGTTTTGCCAGGGAGGGATCAGCCCCAGCATTTT
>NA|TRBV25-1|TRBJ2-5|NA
CASSRDRHVQETQYF
TGTGCCAGCAGTAGGGACCGCCACGTCCAGGAGACCCAGTACTTC
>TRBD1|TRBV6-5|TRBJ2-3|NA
CASRRDRSTDTQYF
TGTGCCAGCAGAAGGGACAGGAGCACAGATACGCAGTATTTT
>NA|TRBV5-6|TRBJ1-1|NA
CASSLKAANTEAFF
TGTGCCAGCAGCTTGAAGGCAGCGAACACTGAAGCTTTCTTT
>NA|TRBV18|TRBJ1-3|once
CASSPLGTSGDNTIYF
TGTGCCAGCTCACCATTAGGGACCTCGGGAGATAACACCATATATTTT
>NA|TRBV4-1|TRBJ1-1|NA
CASSQGTENTEAFF
TGCGCCAGCAGCCAGGGGACGGAAAACACTGAAGCTTTCTTT
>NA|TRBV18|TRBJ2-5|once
CASSPGVEETQYF
TGTGCCAGCTCACCAGGGGTGGAGGAGACCCAGTACTTC
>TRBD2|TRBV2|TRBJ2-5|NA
CASSLSGGAEETQYF
TGTGCCAGCAGTCTTAGCGGGGGGGCCGAGGAGACCCAGTACTTC
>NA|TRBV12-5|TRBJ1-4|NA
CASAPRGGEKLFF
TGTGCTAGTGCCCCGAGAGGGGGTGAAAAACTGTTTTTT
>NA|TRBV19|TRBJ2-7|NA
CASSIVPDEQYF
TGTGCCAGTAGTATAGTCCCAGACGAGCAGTACTTC
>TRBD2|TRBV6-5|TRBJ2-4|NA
CASSLGVAGKNIQYF
TGTGCCAGCAGCCTCGGGGTAGCGGGGAAAAACATTCAGTACTTC
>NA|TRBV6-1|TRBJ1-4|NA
CASTGGEKLFF
TGTGCCAGCACGGGGGGTGAAAAACTGTTTTTT
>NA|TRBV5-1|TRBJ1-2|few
CASSLGPPTVSPSYGYTF
TGCGCCAGCAGCTTGGGACCCCCCACAGTATCCCCATCCTATGGCTACACCTTC
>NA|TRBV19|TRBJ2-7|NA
CASSPEGGPYEQYF
TGTGCCAGTAGCCCCGAGGGGGGCCCCTACGAGCAGTACTTC
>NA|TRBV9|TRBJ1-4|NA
CASSVASGRGEKLFF
TGTGCCAGCAGCGTAGCCTCGGGACGTGGGGAAAAACTGTTTTTT
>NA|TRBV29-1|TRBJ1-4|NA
CSVEGTYPTEKLFF
TGCAGCGTTGAGGGGACGTATCCTACGGAAAAACTGTTTTTT
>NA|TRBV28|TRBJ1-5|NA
CASSLYGTGNQPQHF
TGTGCCAGCAGTTTATACGGGACTGGCAATCAGCCCCAGCATTTT
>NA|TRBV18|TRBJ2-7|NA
CASSPRTASYEQYF
TGTGCCAGCAGCCCGCGGACCGCGTCCTACGAGCAGTACTTC
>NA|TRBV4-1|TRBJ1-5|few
CASSQEPRWGSNQPQHF
TGCGCCAGCAGCCAAGAACCCCGATGGGGGAGCAATCAGCCCCAGCATTTT
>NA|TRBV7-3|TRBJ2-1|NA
CASSFDGYNEQFF
TGTGCCAGCAGTTTTGACGGATACAATGAGCAGTTCTTC
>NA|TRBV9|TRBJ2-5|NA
CASSPRNLQETQYF
TGTGCCAGCAGCCCCAGGAACCTCCAAGAGACCCAGTACTTC
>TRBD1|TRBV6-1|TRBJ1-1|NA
CASSASGQRFRAEAFF
TGTGCCAGCAGTGCCTCGGGACAGAGGTTTCGCGCTGAAGCTTTCTTT
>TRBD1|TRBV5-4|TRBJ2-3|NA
CASSLQGAADTQYF
TGTGCCAGCAGCTTACAGGGGGCTGCGGATACGCAGTATTTT
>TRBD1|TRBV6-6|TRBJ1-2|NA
CASSYRDRAYGYTF
TGTGCCAGCAGTTACCGGGACAGGGCCTATGGCTACACCTTC
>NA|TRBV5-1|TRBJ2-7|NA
CASSSGVLDEQYF
TGCGCCAGCAGCTCCGGGGTCCTCGACGAGCAGTACTTC
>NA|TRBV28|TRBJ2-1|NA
CAVEAGESYNEQFF
TGTGCCGTCGAGGCAGGGGAGTCCTACAATGAGCAGTTCTTC
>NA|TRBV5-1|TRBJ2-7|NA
CASSLGPGLQYEQYF
TGCGCCAGCAGCTTGGGGCCGGGACTCCAATACGAGCAGTACTTC
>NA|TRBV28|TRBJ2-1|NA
CASSFGVWQFF
TGTGCCAGCAGTTTCGGGGTCTGGCAGTTCTTC
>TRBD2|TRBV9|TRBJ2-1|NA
CASSPQLAGGVGSYNEQFF
TGTGCCAGCAGCCCCCAACTAGCGGGGGGCGTGGGGTCCTACAATGAGCAGTTCTTC
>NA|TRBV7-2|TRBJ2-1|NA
CASSSRPRTFLDEQFF
TGTGCCAGCAGCTCCCGGCCGCGGACGTTCCTCGATGAGCAGTTCTTC
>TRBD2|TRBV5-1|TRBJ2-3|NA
CASSGRLAETDTQYF
TGCGCCAGCAGCGGCAGACTAGCGGAGACAGATACGCAGTATTTT
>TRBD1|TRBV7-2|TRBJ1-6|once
CATQGTDRSPLHF
TGTGCCACCCAGGGGACAGATCGTTCACCCCTCCACTTT
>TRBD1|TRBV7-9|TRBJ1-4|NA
CASSFGTGDSNEKLFF
TGTGCCAGCAGCTTCGGGACAGGGGATTCTAATGAAAAACTGTTTTTT
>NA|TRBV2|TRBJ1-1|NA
CASTLEAQPGTEAFF
TGTGCCAGCACCCTCGAGGCGCAGCCGGGGACTGAAGCTTTCTTT
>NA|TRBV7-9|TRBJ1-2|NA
CASSSPTDFYGYTF
TGTGCCAGCAGCTCACCGACAGACTTTTATGGCTACACCTTC
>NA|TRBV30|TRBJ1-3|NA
CAWEATGQIYF
TGTGCCTGGGAAGCTACGGGACAAATATATTTT
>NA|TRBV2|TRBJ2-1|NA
CASSELESSLYEQFF
TGTGCCAGCAGTGAATTAGAGTCGAGTTTGTATGAGCAGTTCTTC
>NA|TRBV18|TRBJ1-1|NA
CASSPPGMRTEAFF
TGTGCCAGCTCACCACCAGGGATGAGGACTGAAGCTTTCTTT
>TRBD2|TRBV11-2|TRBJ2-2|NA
CAGQTSALNTGELFF
TGTGCCGGTCAAACTAGCGCCCTAAACACCGGGGAGCTGTTTTTT
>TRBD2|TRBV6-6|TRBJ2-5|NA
CASSYSGSGGEKTQYF
TGTGCCAGCAGTTACTCGGGCAGCGGGGGCGAAAAGACCCAGTACTTC
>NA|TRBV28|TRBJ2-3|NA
CASSQQGEGDTQYF
TGTGCCAGCAGCCAACAGGGGGAGGGGGATACGCAGTATTTT
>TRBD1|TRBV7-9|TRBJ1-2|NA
CASSSGQGYGYTF
TGTGCCAGCAGCTCCGGACAGGGCTATGGCTACACCTTC
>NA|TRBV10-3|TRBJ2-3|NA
CAISERGEDTQYF
TGTGCCATCAGTGAGAGGGGGGAGGATACGCAGTATTTT
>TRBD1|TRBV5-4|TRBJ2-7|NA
CASSRDRGTYEQYF
TGTGCCAGCAGTCGGGACAGGGGTACCTACGAGCAGTACTTC
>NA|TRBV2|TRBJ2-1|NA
CASRDIRNEQFF
TGTGCCAGCAGAGACATCCGCAATGAGCAGTTCTTC
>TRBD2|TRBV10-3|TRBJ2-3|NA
CAISETGLAGGQADTQYF
TGTGCCATCAGTGAAACGGGACTAGCGGGGGGGCAAGCAGATACGCAGTATTTT
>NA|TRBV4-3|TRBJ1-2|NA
CASSQERNYGYTF
TGCGCCAGCAGCCAAGAGCGGAACTATGGCTACACCTTC
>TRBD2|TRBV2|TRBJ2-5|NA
CASSEHGGDVGTQYF
TGTGCCAGCAGTGAACACGGGGGGGATGTCGGGACCCAGTACTTC
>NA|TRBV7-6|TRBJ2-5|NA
CASSFPGNQETQYF
TGTGCCAGCAGCTTTCCAGGGAACCAAGAGACCCAGTACTTC
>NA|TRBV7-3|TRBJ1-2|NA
CASSLNQGSGYTF
TGTGCCAGCAGCTTAAACCAGGGCAGTGGCTACACCTTC
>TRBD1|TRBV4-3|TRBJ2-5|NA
CASSRQGAETQYF
TGCGCCAGCAGCCGACAGGGGGCCGAGACCCAGTACTTC
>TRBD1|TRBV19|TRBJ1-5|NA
CASSVTGDQPQHF
TGTGCCAGTAGTGTGACAGGGGATCAGCCCCAGCATTTT
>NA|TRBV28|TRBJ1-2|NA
CASWLAGEVYGYTF
TGTGCCAGCTGGCTGGCGGGGGAAGTCTATGGCTACACCTTC